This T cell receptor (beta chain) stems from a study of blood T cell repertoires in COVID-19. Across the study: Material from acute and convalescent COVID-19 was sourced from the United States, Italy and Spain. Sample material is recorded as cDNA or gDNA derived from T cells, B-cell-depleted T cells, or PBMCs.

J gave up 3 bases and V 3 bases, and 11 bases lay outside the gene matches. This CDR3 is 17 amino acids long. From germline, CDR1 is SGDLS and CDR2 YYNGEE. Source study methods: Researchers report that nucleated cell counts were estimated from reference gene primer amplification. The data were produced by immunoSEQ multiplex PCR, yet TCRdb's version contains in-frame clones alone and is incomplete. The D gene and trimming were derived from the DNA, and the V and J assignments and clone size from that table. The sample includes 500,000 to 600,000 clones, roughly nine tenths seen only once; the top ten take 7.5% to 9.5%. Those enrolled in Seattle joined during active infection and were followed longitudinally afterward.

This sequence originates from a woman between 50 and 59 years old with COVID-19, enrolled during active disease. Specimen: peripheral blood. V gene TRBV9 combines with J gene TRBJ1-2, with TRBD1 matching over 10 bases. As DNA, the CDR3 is TGTGCCAGCAGCGAGGGGACAGGGGCCACCGGGGACTATGGCTACACCTTC. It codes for CASSEGTGATGDYGYTF.